This T cell receptor beta chain emerged from a study of OX40 agonist ivuxolimab in advanced cancers. As for the study in general: Two patients with cutaneous melanoma and one with hepatocellular carcinoma, three in total, showed partial responses.

This CDR3 comprises 17 residues. V was trimmed by 2 bases and J by 0 bases, leaving 11 bases between them. Germline CDR1 reads MGHRA; CDR2 reads YSYEKL. Clones were sequenced by immunoSEQ multiplex PCR, and TCRdb holds only the in-frame ones, with some missing. The sample has 75,000 to 95,000 clones, roughly nine tenths seen once. Source: CD4+ or CD8+ T cells sorted from blood, taken in a trial of the OX40 agonist ivuxolimab. This chain links TRBV4-1 with TRBJ1-6; D is unclear. This clonotype was sampled from an adult with an advanced solid tumor such as melanoma, head and neck, liver or kidney cancer. The DNA for the CDR3 is TGCGCCAGCAGCCAAATGTCCACGAGCTCCTATAATTCACCCCTCCACTTT. Protein: CASSQMSTSSYNSPLHF.